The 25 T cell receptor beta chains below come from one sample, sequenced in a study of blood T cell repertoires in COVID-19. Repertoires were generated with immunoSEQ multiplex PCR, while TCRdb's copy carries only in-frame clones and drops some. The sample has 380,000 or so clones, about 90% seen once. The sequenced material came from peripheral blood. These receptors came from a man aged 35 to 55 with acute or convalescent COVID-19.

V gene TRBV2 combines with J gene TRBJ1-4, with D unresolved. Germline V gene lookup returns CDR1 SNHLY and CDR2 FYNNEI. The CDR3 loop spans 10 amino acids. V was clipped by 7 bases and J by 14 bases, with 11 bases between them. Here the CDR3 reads CASTGKTLFF. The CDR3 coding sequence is TGTGCCAGCACTGGAAAGACTCTGTTTTTT.

CDR3 protein: CASSKCRDRVFTSNQPQHF. DNA of the CDR3: TGTGCCAGCAGCAAATGCCGGGACAGGGTCTTCACAAGCAATCAGCCCCAGCATTTT. The chain uses TRBV21-1 and TRBJ1-5; TRBD1 reflects the table's D call only, with no check against the DNA. TRBV21-1 is annotated as a pseudogene. There are 19 residues in the CDR3.

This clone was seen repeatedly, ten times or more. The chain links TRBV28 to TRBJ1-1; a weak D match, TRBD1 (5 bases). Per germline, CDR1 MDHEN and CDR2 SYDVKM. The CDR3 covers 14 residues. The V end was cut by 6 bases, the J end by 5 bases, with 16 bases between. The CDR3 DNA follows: TGTGCCAGCAGGGGTGGACCGTCAGGGACTGAAGCTTTCTTT. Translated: CASRGGPSGTEAFF. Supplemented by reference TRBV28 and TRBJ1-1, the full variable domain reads DVKVTQSSRYLVKRTGEKVFLECVQDMDHENMFWYRQDPGLGLRLIYFSYDVKMKEKGDIPEGYSVSREKKERFSLILESASTNQTSMYLCASRGGPSGTEAFFGQGTRLTVV.

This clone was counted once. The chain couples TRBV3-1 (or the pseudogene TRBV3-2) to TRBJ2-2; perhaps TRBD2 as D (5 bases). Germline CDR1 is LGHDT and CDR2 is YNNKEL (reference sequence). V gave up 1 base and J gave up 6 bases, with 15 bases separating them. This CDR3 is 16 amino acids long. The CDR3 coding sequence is TGTGCCAGCAGCCAAGTTTGGGAGTTCAACCCCGGGGAGCTGTTTTTT. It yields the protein CASSQVWEFNPGELFF.

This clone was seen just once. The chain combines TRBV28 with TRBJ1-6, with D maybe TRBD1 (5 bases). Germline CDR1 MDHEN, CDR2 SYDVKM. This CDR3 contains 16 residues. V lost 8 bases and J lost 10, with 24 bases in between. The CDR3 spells CASHIRRGRWGSPLHF. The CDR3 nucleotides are TGTGCCAGCCACATCCGGAGGGGAAGGTGGGGATCACCCCTCCACTTT.

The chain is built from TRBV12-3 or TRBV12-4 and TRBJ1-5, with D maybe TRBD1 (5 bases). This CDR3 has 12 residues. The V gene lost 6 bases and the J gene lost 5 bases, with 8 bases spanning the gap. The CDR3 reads CASSSTDQPQHF. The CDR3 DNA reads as TGTGCCAGCAGCTCGACAGATCAGCCCCAGCATTTT.

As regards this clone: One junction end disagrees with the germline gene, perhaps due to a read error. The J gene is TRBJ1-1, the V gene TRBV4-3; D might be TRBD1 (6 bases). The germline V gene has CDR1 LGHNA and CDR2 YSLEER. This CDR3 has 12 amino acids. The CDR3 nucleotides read TGCGCCTGCAGGGACATTAGCACTGAAGCTTTCTTT. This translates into CACRDISTEAFF.

The DNA of the CDR3 is TGTGCCAGCAGTTCTCCGGGGGGTACCCAGTACTTC. Protein sequence: CASSSPGGTQYF. The V and J genes are TRBV12-3 or TRBV12-4 and TRBJ2-5; the match to TRBD2 covers 7 bases. This CDR3 region has 12 residues. V shed 4 bases and J 8 bases; nucleotides not matched to a gene: 4.

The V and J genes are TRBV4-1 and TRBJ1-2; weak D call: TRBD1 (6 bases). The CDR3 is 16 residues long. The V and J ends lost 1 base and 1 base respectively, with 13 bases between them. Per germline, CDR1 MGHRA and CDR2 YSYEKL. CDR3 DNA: TGCGCCAGCAGCCAAGTGCGGGGGGACATTAACTATGGCTACACCTTC. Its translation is CASSQVRGDINYGYTF.

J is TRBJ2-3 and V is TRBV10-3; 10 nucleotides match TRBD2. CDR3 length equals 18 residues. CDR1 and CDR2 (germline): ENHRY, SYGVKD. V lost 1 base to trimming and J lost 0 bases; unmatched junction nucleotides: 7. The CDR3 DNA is TGTGCCATCAGTGAGTTAGCGGGGGGATCCACTAGCACAGATACGCAGTATTTT. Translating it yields CAISELAGGSTSTDTQYF.

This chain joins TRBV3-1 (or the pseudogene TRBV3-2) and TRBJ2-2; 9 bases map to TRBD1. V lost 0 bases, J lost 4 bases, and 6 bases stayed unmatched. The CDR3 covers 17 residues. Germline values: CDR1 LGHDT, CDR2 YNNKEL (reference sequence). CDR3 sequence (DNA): TGTGCCAGCAGCCAAGATCGGGGACAGGGCGGCACCGGGGAGCTGTTTTTT. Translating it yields CASSQDRGQGGTGELFF.

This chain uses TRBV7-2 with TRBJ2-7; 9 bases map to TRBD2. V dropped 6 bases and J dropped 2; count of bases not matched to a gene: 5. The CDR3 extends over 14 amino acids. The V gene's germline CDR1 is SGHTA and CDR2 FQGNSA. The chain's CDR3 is CASSQTSGPYEQYF. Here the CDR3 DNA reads TGTGCCAGCAGTCAGACTAGCGGCCCCTACGAGCAGTACTTC.

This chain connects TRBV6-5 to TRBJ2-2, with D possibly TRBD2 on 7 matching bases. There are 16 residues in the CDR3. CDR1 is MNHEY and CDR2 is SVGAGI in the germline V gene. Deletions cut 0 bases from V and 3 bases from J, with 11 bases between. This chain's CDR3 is CASSYSAGAYTGELFF. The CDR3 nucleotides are TGTGCCAGCAGTTACTCTGCGGGGGCGTACACCGGGGAGCTGTTTTTT.

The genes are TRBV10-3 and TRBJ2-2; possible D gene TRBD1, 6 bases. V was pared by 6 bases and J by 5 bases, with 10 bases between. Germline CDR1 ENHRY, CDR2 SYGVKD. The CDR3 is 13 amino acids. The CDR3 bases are TGTGCCATCAGGGGGGCTGGGACCGGGGAGCTGTTTTTT. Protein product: CAIRGAGTGELFF.

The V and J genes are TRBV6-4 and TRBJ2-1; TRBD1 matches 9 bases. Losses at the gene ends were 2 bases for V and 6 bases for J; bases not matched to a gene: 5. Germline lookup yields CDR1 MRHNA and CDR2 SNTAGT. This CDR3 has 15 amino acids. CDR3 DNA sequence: TGTGCCAGCAGTGACCCAGGACAGGGGTCCAATGAGCAGTTCTTC. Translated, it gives CASSDPGQGSNEQFF.

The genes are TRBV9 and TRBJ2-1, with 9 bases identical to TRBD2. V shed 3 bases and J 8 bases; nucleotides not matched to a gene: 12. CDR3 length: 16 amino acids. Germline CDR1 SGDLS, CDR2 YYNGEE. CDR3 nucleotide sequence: TGTGCCAGCAGCGAACAGATAAGCGGGGGGACCGATGAGCAGTTCTTC. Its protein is CASSEQISGGTDEQFF.

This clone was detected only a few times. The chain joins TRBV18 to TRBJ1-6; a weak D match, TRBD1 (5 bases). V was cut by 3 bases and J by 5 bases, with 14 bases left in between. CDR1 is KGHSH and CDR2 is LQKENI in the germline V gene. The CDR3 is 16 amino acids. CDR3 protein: CASSPTGGNDNSPLHF. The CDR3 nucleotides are TGTGCCAGCTCACCCACCGGGGGTAATGATAATTCACCCCTCCACTTT. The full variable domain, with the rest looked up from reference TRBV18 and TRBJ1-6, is NAGVMQNPRHLVRRRGQEARLRCSPMKGHSHVYWYRQLPEEGLKFMVYLQKENIIDESGMPKERFSAEFPKEGPSILRIQQVVRGDSAAYFCASSPTGGNDNSPLHFGNGTRLTVT.

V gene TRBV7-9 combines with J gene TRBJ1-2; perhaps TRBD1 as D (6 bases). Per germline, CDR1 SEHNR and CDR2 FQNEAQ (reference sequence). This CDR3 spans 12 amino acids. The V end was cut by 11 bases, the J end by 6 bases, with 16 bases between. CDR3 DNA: TGTGCCGGACACAGGGATCAGGATGGCTACACCTTC. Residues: CAGHRDQDGYTF.

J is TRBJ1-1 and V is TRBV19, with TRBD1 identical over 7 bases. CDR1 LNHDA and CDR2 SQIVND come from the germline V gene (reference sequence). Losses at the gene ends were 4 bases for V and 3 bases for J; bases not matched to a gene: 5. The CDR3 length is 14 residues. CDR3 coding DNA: TGTGCCAGTAGTAGAAGGGGGCCGGACACTGAAGCTTTCTTT. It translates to CASSRRGPDTEAFF.

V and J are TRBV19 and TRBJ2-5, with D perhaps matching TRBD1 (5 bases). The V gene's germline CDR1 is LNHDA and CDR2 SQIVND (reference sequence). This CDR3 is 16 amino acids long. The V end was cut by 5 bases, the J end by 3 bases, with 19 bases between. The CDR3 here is CASSSFFAGFEETQYF. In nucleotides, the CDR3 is TGTGCCAGTAGTTCGTTCTTCGCAGGGTTCGAAGAGACCCAGTACTTC.

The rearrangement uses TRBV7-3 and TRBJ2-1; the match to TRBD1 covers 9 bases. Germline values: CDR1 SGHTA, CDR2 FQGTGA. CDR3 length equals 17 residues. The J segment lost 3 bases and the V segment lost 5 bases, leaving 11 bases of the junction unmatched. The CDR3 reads CASSRINRGRVYNEQFF. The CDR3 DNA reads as TGTGCCAGCAGCCGCATAAACAGGGGGCGAGTCTACAATGAGCAGTTCTTC.

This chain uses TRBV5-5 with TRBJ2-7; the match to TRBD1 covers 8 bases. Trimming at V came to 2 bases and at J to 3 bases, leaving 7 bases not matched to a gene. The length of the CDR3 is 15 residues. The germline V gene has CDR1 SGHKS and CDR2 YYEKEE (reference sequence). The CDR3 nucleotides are TGTGCCAGCAGCTTAAGGGGACAGGCAGTCTACGAGCAGTACTTC. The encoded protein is CASSLRGQAVYEQYF.

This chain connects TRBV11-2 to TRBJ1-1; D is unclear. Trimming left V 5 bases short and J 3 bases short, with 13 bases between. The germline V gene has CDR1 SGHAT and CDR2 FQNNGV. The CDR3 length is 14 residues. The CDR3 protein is CASSETWRYTEAFF. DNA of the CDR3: TGTGCCAGCAGCGAAACCTGGAGGTACACTGAAGCTTTCTTT.

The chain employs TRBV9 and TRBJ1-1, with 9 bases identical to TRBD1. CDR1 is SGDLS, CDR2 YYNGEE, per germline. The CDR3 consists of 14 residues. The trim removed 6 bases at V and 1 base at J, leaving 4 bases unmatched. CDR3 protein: CASNTGGKNTEAFF. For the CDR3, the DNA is TGTGCCAGCAATACAGGGGGCAAGAACACTGAAGCTTTCTTT.

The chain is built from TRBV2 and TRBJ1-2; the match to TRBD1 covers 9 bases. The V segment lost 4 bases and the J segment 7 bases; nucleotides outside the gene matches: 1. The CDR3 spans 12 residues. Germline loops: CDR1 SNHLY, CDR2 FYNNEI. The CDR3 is CASSGTGVGYTF. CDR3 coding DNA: TGTGCCAGCAGTGGGACAGGGGTTGGCTACACCTTC. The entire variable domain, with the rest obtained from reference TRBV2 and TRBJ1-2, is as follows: EPEVTQTPSHQVTQMGQEVILRCVPISNHLYFYWYRQILGQKVEFLVSFYNNEISEKSEIFDDQFSVERPDGSNFTLKIRSTKLEDSAMYFCASSGTGVGYTFGSGTRLTVV.